The present entry profiles one T cell receptor (beta chain) with its context. This sample is drawn from a study of blood T cell repertoires in COVID-19. With 5 bases removed from V and 9 bases from J, the gap between germline ends came to 17 bases. The CDR3 has 14 residues. Per germline, CDR1 LNHDA and CDR2 SQIVND (reference sequence). The data were produced by immunoSEQ multiplex PCR, yet TCRdb's version contains in-frame clones alone and is incomplete. The sample has 20,000 to 30,000 clones, more than 80% seen once. This receptor was taken from a human donor in a cohort sampled during active COVID-19. The chain is built from TRBV19 and TRBJ2-4; TRBD1 is a possible D gene (6 bases). The specimen was peripheral blood. As DNA, the CDR3 is TGTGCCAGTAGTCCACGGACAGTCACCCCCATTCAGTACTTC. It yields the protein CASSPRTVTPIQYF.